What follows are 17 T cell receptor beta chains derived from one specimen sequenced in a study of blood T cell repertoires in COVID-19. The protocol was immunoSEQ multiplex PCR, while the TCRdb copy is restricted to in-frame clones and leaves out a portion. The sample yields around 180,000 clones, nearly 90% seen once. Sequencing was carried out using PBMCs or T cells enriched from blood (not recorded which). The receptors derive from a woman aged 40 to 50 with acute COVID-19.

This clone is a singleton in its sample. The V gene is TRBV10-2, the J gene TRBJ1-6; D is undetermined. The CDR3 is 12 amino acids. Germline V CDR1 and CDR2: WSHSY, SAAADI. V was shortened by 4 bases and J by 6 bases, with 4 bases between the two germline ends. This CDR3 reads CASSGSNSPLHF. As DNA, the CDR3 is TGCGCCAGCAGTGGTAGTAATTCACCCCTCCACTTT.

The chain employs TRBV5-5 and TRBJ1-1; 7 nucleotides agree with TRBD1. The ends lost 6 bases at V and 1 base at J; junction bases unmatched: 12. This CDR3 spans 16 amino acids. Germline CDR1 reads SGHKS; CDR2 reads YYEKEE (reference sequence). The CDR3 is CASIPDRRPRNTEAFF. CDR3 nucleotides: TGTGCCAGCATCCCGGACAGGAGGCCCCGGAACACTGAAGCTTTCTTT.

This sequence joins TRBV7-9 and TRBJ1-1, with a tentative D call TRBD1 (5 bases). V lost 5 bases and J lost 2, with 21 bases in between. Germline V CDR1 and CDR2: SEHNR, FQNEAQ (reference sequence). This CDR3 has 17 amino acids. The CDR3 sequence: CASSPFLLAGQNTEAFF. The CDR3 DNA follows: TGTGCCAGCAGCCCATTCCTGTTGGCAGGGCAAAACACTGAAGCTTTCTTT.

The genes are TRBV11-3 and TRBJ1-5; TRBD1 matches at 8 bases. With V trimmed by 6 bases and J by 7 bases, 17 bases remained unmatched. CDR3 length equals 17 residues. CDR1 SGHNT and CDR2 YENEEA come from the germline V gene. This CDR3 is CASRHSPGQGAKQPQHF. The DNA of the CDR3 is TGTGCCAGCAGACATAGCCCCGGGCAGGGGGCTAAGCAGCCCCAGCATTTT.

V gene TRBV21-1 combines with J gene TRBJ2-1; TRBD2, as called in the table, went unchecked against the DNA. TRBV21-1 is tagged as a pseudogene. The CDR3 runs to 14 residues. For the CDR3, the DNA is TGTGCCAGCAGCCAAAAGGGGGGGTTCGATGAGCAGTTCTTC. This translates into CASSQKGGFDEQFF.

The rearrangement uses TRBV6-5 and TRBJ2-2; 7 bases align to TRBD1. CDR1 and CDR2 from the germline V gene are MNHEY and SVGAGI. V dropped 6 bases and J dropped 5; count of bases not matched to a gene: 3. CDR3 size: 13 residues. The CDR3 region has the DNA TGTGCCAGCAGGGGACAGATTACCGGGGAGCTGTTTTTT. Its protein product is CASRGQITGELFF.

The chain couples TRBV2 to TRBJ1-3, with no clear D. Germline loops: CDR1 SNHLY, CDR2 FYNNEI. Trimming pared 5 bases from V and 3 bases from J, leaving 11 bases between. The CDR3 loop spans 14 amino acids. CDR3 sequence (DNA): TGTGCCAGCAGTCTTCATAACAGTGGAAACACCATATATTTT. This translates into CASSLHNSGNTIYF. Combining the CDR3 with reference TRBV2 and TRBJ1-3 gives the whole variable domain EPEVTQTPSHQVTQMGQEVILRCVPISNHLYFYWYRQILGQKVEFLVSFYNNEISEKSEIFDDQFSVERPDGSNFTLKIRSTKLEDSAMYFCASSLHNSGNTIYFGEGSWLTVV.

This chain joins TRBV5-6 and TRBJ2-7; D may be TRBD2 (5 bases). Germline-derived CDR1 and CDR2 are SGHDT and YYEEEE. Between the trimmed V and J ends, which lost 7 bases and 4 bases, there was a span of 24 bases. The CDR3 has 16 residues. As DNA, the CDR3 is TGTGCCAGCGGCATAGCCGGGGTAGTATATGGGTACGAGCAGTACTTC. The encoded protein is CASGIAGVVYGYEQYF.

DNA for the CDR3: TGCGCCAGCAGCTTCGGCGGGGCGGGCACAGATACGCAGTATTTT. Amino acid sequence: CASSFGGAGTDTQYF. The chain uses TRBV5-1 and TRBJ2-3, with D tentatively TRBD2 (6 bases). The CDR3 totals 15 residues. V gave up 2 bases and J gave up 1 base, with 11 bases separating them. The V gene's germline CDR1 is SGHRS and CDR2 YFSETQ.

The V call is TRBV28, the J call TRBJ2-3; D is perhaps TRBD2 (5 bases). This CDR3 comprises 16 residues. V lost 5 bases to trimming and J lost 4 bases, with 19 bases between them. CDR1 and CDR2 (germline): MDHEN, SYDVKM. The CDR3: CASSPWAGVSSDTQYF. The CDR3 DNA follows: TGTGCCAGCAGTCCCTGGGCCGGGGTTTCGTCAGATACGCAGTATTTT.

The V and J genes are TRBV7-9 and TRBJ2-1, with TRBD2 matching over 9 bases. J lost 0 bases, V lost 5 bases, and 14 bases had no gene match. Germline V CDR1 and CDR2: SEHNR, FQNEAQ (reference sequence). This CDR3 has 19 residues. The CDR3 loop is CASSHRGSSGAFSYNEQFF. As DNA, the CDR3 is TGTGCCAGCAGCCACCGGGGGTCTAGCGGGGCATTCTCCTACAATGAGCAGTTCTTC.

This clone was seen just once. V gene TRBV9 combines with J gene TRBJ1-1; no definite D call. This CDR3 is 13 amino acids long. CDR1 is SGDLS and CDR2 is YYNGEE in the germline V gene. Trimming removed 1 base from V and 6 bases from J, with 10 bases in between. CDR3 sequence (DNA): TGTGCCAGCAGCGTATTCGGAGGGTCTGAAGCTTTCTTT. Translation: CASSVFGGSEAFF.

V gene TRBV12-3 or TRBV12-4 combines with J gene TRBJ2-7, with D hard to call. Trimming took 2 bases from V and 2 from J, leaving 4 bases between them. The CDR3 is 12 residues long. CDR3 region: CASSLTAYEQYF. The CDR3 DNA reads TGTGCCAGCAGTTTAACTGCCTACGAGCAGTACTTC.

This rearrangement joins TRBV27 to TRBJ1-4; 7 nucleotides line up with TRBD1. The CDR3 totals 17 residues. The trim removed 6 bases at V and 8 bases at J, leaving 18 bases unmatched. Germline V lookup: CDR1 MNHEY, CDR2 SMNVEV (reference sequence). This CDR3 reads CASSPRIGQAAGEKLFF. The CDR3 DNA reads as TGTGCCAGCAGCCCCAGAATCGGACAGGCAGCAGGGGAAAAACTGTTTTTT.

The V call is TRBV7-2, the J call TRBJ1-2; D not resolved. This CDR3 region has 14 residues. Germline CDR1 and CDR2: SGHTA and FQGNSA. Trimming left V 3 bases short and J 1 base short, with 9 bases between. The CDR3 loop reads CASSFWSFNYGYTF. For the CDR3, the DNA is TGTGCCAGCAGCTTCTGGAGTTTTAACTATGGCTACACCTTC.

Remarks on this clone: This specimen includes other DNA sequences encoding the same CDR3. The V call is TRBV3-1 (or the pseudogene TRBV3-2), the J call TRBJ2-1; 11 bases map to TRBD2. Losses at the gene ends were 4 bases for V and 3 bases for J; bases not matched to a gene: 2. In germline, CDR1 is LGHDT, CDR2 YNNKEL (reference sequence). The CDR3 sequence is 15 residues long. In DNA, the CDR3 is TGTGCCAGCAGCCGTCTAGCGGGGGGCTACAATGAGCAGTTCTTC. As protein: CASSRLAGGYNEQFF.

This clone was seen only a few times. The chain carries TRBV14 and TRBJ2-5, with 8 positions matching TRBD2. Germline V CDR1 and CDR2: SGHDN, FVKESK. V was pared by 4 bases and J by 5 bases, with 12 bases of the junction left unmatched. The CDR3 length is 16 residues. The chain's CDR3 is CASSRLQRELAETQYF. For the CDR3, the DNA is TGTGCCAGCAGCCGACTACAGCGGGAGTTGGCGGAGACCCAGTACTTC.